Listed here are 32 T cell receptor beta chains from one sample, sequenced in a study of beta chain features in type 1 diabetes (dated by TCRdb to 2016 to 2018). The investigation overall reported the following: A moderate but significant shortening of TCRB CDR3 length was observed in type 1 diabetes patients in all four CD4+ subsets.

Receptor libraries were prepared by the immunoSEQ multiplex PCR assay. The High Capacity cDNA Reverse Transcription Kit was used to reverse transcribe all of the isolated RNA, meaning that expressed TCRB transcripts were what got sequenced. TCRdb carries this immuneACCESS record with in-frame sequences only. Its versions omit some clonotypes, under half of them owing to an unresolved V gene in the studies checked, with the rest unexplained. The sample includes some 250,000 clones, with approximately 11% observed a single time. More than 0.015% of the sample is in the top ten clones. No antigen has been identified for these receptors. Specimen: naive CD4+ T cells from blood. What the cell subset or site label conveys for this sample: true naive CD4+ T cells. The receptor source for this set is a man in his thirties or forties with type 1 diabetes.

V gene TRBV5-1 combines with J gene TRBJ2-7; 8 bases are shared with TRBD1. Germline-derived CDR1 and CDR2 are SGHRS and YFSETQ. V lost 4 bases and J lost 3; bases outside the gene matches: 3. CDR3 length equals 13 residues. The CDR3 reads CASSRDRFYEQYF. The CDR3, as DNA: TGCGCCAGCAGCAGGGACAGGTTCTACGAGCAGTACTTC.

The rearrangement joins TRBV6-1 to TRBJ2-5, with 14 bases identical to TRBD2. The CDR3 totals 15 residues. V was clipped by 5 bases and J by 4 bases; unmatched bases: 3. CDR1 MNHNS and CDR2 SASEGT come from the germline V gene. The CDR3 DNA reads TGTGCCAGCAGTTCGACTAGCGGGGGGGGAGAGACCCAGTACTTC. Its translation is CASSSTSGGGETQYF.

This clone was picked up a small number of times. J is TRBJ1-1 and V is TRBV2; TRBD1 agrees at 9 bases. Germline values: CDR1 SNHLY, CDR2 FYNNEI. The CDR3 consists of 13 residues. V shed 7 bases, J shed 7 bases, and the junction held 7 bases outside the gene matches. The CDR3 coding sequence is TGTGCCAGCAATACGGGACAGGGAATTGAAGCTTTCTTT. It is translated as CASNTGQGIEAFF.

The CDR3 is CASSASPGGHGNEQFF. The CDR3 DNA sequence: TGTGCCAGCAGCGCCTCCCCGGGGGGGCACGGCAATGAGCAGTTCTTC. The V call is TRBV9, the J call TRBJ2-1; 8 bases align to TRBD2. Germline loops: CDR1 SGDLS, CDR2 YYNGEE. This CDR3 comprises 16 residues. J gave up 6 bases and V 3 bases, and 11 bases lay outside the gene matches.

The chain carries TRBV7-2 and TRBJ1-4; D not certain. Trimming removed 0 bases at V and 8 bases at J, with 4 bases between. The CDR3 has 12 amino acids. Germline loops: CDR1 SGHTA, CDR2 FQGNSA. The CDR3 DNA is TGTGCCAGCAGCTTAGCGCAGGAAAAACTGTTTTTT. It specifies CASSLAQEKLFF.

This clone was seen a handful of times. The chain links TRBV5-4 to TRBJ1-2; possibly TRBD1 for D (5 bases). Trimming took off 0 bases at V and 8 bases at J, with 11 bases between the two ends. In germline, CDR1 is SGHNT, CDR2 YYREEE (reference sequence). There are 13 residues in the CDR3. CDR3 sequence reads: CASSLVGGDGYTF. The CDR3 region has the DNA TGTGCCAGCAGCTTGGTCGGGGGGGACGGCTACACCTTC.

This clone was found a few times. V and J are TRBV18 and TRBJ1-1; TRBD1 is a possible D gene (5 bases). The CDR3 is made up of 15 amino acids. In germline, CDR1 is KGHSH, CDR2 LQKENI. Trimming took off 0 bases at V and 5 bases at J, with 13 bases between the two ends. The CDR3 bases are TGTGCCAGCTCACCACCCGGCGCAGGGCGGACTGAAGCTTTCTTT. Protein: CASSPPGAGRTEAFF. The complete variable domain, with remaining parts taken from reference TRBV18 and TRBJ1-1, reads NAGVMQNPRHLVRRRGQEARLRCSPMKGHSHVYWYRQLPEEGLKFMVYLQKENIIDESGMPKERFSAEFPKEGPSILRIQQVVRGDSAAYFCASSPPGAGRTEAFFGQGTRLTVV.

The V call is TRBV11-2, the J call TRBJ2-2; 8 positions agree with TRBD1. Germline lookup yields CDR1 SGHAT and CDR2 FQNNGV. CDR3 length: 15 amino acids. After removal of 5 bases from V and 3 bases from J, the junction contained 5 bases not matched to a gene. The CDR3 DNA is TGTGCCAGCAGCCAACGGACAGGGCACACCGGGGAGCTGTTTTTT. As protein: CASSQRTGHTGELFF. Drawing the rest from reference TRBV11-2 and TRBJ2-2, the complete variable domain is EAGVAQSPRYKIIEKRQSVAFWCNPISGHATLYWYQQILGQGPKLLIQFQNNGVVDDSQLPKDRFSAERLKGVDSTLKIQPAKLEDSAVYLCASSQRTGHTGELFFGEGSRLTVL.

In its sample, this clone was seen a few times. This sequence joins TRBV18 and TRBJ2-7; D might be TRBD1 (6 bases). In germline, CDR1 is KGHSH, CDR2 LQKENI. V dropped 6 bases and J dropped 0 bases, with 18 bases sitting between them. The CDR3 is 16 residues long. This CDR3 is CASSAGTPRSSYEQYF. CDR3 coding DNA: TGTGCCAGCTCGGCCGGGACACCTAGAAGCTCCTACGAGCAGTACTTC.

V and J are TRBV18 and TRBJ2-7; 9 bases map to TRBD1. The CDR3 extends over 14 amino acids. With V trimmed by 3 bases and J by 2 bases, 2 bases remained unmatched. Per germline, CDR1 KGHSH and CDR2 LQKENI. The CDR3 coding sequence is TGTGCCAGCTCACCGGGACAGGGTACCTACGAGCAGTACTTC. It encodes CASSPGQGTYEQYF. The entire variable domain, with the rest obtained from reference TRBV18 and TRBJ2-7, is as follows: NAGVMQNPRHLVRRRGQEARLRCSPMKGHSHVYWYRQLPEEGLKFMVYLQKENIIDESGMPKERFSAEFPKEGPSILRIQQVVRGDSAAYFCASSPGQGTYEQYFGPGTRLTVT.

The chain carries TRBV10-3 and TRBJ1-5, with D perhaps matching TRBD1 (5 bases). The CDR3 has 12 residues. Germline V gene data show CDR1 as ENHRY and CDR2 as SYGVKD. The CDR3 reads CATGANNQPQHF. The CDR3 bases are TGTGCGACTGGGGCCAACAATCAGCCCCAGCATTTT.

This clone has only a few counts. The chain uses TRBV28 and TRBJ1-2; 9 bases match TRBD1. The ends lost 10 bases at V and 4 bases at J; junction bases unmatched: 10. Germline-derived CDR1 and CDR2 are MDHEN and SYDVKM. The CDR3 runs 14 residues. CDR3 sequence (DNA): TGTGCCACTCTTCCCTGGGACAGGGTCTATGGCTACACCTTC. This codes for CATLPWDRVYGYTF.

This sequence joins TRBV7-9 and TRBJ1-2; TRBD1 aligns across 7 bases. The CDR3 loop spans 12 amino acids. Germline V lookup: CDR1 SEHNR, CDR2 FQNEAQ (reference sequence). The V gene end was trimmed by 5 bases and the J gene end by 8 bases; junction bases not matched to a gene: 5. This CDR3 is CASSPGQEGYTF. The CDR3, as DNA: TGTGCCAGCAGCCCAGGACAGGAAGGCTACACCTTC.

This chain links TRBV2 with TRBJ1-6; maybe TRBD1 (5 bases). Germline-derived CDR1 and CDR2 are SNHLY and FYNNEI. Trimming cost V 6 bases and J 11 bases, with 17 bases left between them. The CDR3 extends over 14 amino acids. The CDR3 loop is CASSQARGRAPLHF. The DNA of the CDR3 is TGTGCCAGCAGCCAGGCAAGGGGTAGGGCACCCCTCCACTTT. Variable domain in full (rest from reference TRBV2 and TRBJ1-6): EPEVTQTPSHQVTQMGQEVILRCVPISNHLYFYWYRQILGQKVEFLVSFYNNEISEKSEIFDDQFSVERPDGSNFTLKIRSTKLEDSAMYFCASSQARGRAPLHFGNGTRLTVT.

V gene TRBV9 combines with J gene TRBJ2-3; no firm D call. The CDR3 sequence is 15 residues long. CDR1 SGDLS and CDR2 YYNGEE come from the germline V gene. Trimming removed 0 bases at V and 0 bases at J, with 8 bases between. This chain's CDR3 is CASSVAPVSTDTQYF. The CDR3 region has the DNA TGTGCCAGCAGCGTAGCCCCGGTGAGCACAGATACGCAGTATTTT.

This chain joins TRBV20-1 and TRBJ1-2; 7 bases align to TRBD1. Germline values: CDR1 DFQATT, CDR2 SNEGSKA (reference sequence). The CDR3 is made up of 11 amino acids. The junction had 2 bases not matched to a gene; V was cut back by 8 bases and J by 2 bases. The CDR3 region is CSLTGNYGYTF. The DNA of the CDR3 is TGCAGTCTGACAGGGAACTATGGCTACACCTTC.

The chain employs TRBV6-8 and TRBJ2-5; a possible D gene is TRBD2 (6 bases). Per germline, CDR1 MNHGY and CDR2 SAAAGT. V dropped 9 bases and J dropped 3 bases, with 17 bases sitting between them. CDR3 size: 14 residues. In DNA, the CDR3 is TGTGCCAGACCCGGGGGATCGAAAAAAGAGACCCAGTACTTC. It specifies CARPGGSKKETQYF.

V gene TRBV7-8 combines with J gene TRBJ2-5, with D possibly TRBD2 on 5 matching bases. There are 14 residues in the CDR3. V dropped 5 bases and J dropped 4 bases, with 14 bases sitting between them. CDR1 is SGHVS, CDR2 FQNEAQ, per germline. The CDR3 reads CASSPNMGRETQYF. CDR3 bases: TGTGCCAGCAGCCCTAATATGGGGAGAGAGACCCAGTACTTC.

This clone was picked up a small number of times. This sequence joins TRBV5-6 and TRBJ1-6; D ambiguous. With 4 bases removed from V and 6 bases from J, the gap between germline ends came to 8 bases. Per the germline V gene, CDR1 is SGHDT and CDR2 is YYEEEE. This CDR3 is 13 amino acids long. CDR3 in DNA: TGTGCCAGCAGCGTTACGGGTAATTCACCCCTCCACTTT. Translating it yields CASSVTGNSPLHF.

In this sample, this clone turned up a few times. The rearrangement links TRBV4-1 to TRBJ1-4; no firm D call. Trimming took 10 bases from V and 7 from J, leaving 16 bases between them. The CDR3 has 13 residues. Germline-derived CDR1 and CDR2 are MGHRA and YSYEKL. The CDR3 nucleotides read TGCGCCATCTCACTAACTATGGGTGAAAAACTGTTTTTT. Residues: CAISLTMGEKLFF.

About this clone itself: The sample contains more than one DNA sequence encoding this CDR3. J is TRBJ2-1 and V is TRBV9; D is unclear. The CDR3 loop spans 14 amino acids. Trimming shortened V by 0 bases and J by 1 base, and 5 bases separated the two germline ends. CDR1 and CDR2 from the germline V gene are SGDLS and YYNGEE. The CDR3: CASSVAGSYNEQFF. The CDR3 DNA reads as TGTGCCAGCAGCGTAGCGGGTTCCTACAATGAGCAGTTCTTC.

This clone was seen more than once but under ten times. The rearrangement uses TRBV4-3 and TRBJ1-1; the D gene is possibly TRBD1 (5 bases). Germline CDR1 LGHNA, CDR2 YSLEER. The CDR3 is 13 residues long. With 0 bases removed from V and 5 bases from J, the gap between germline ends came to 7 bases. The CDR3 reads CASSQEEGTEAFF. The CDR3 DNA reads TGCGCCAGCAGCCAAGAGGAGGGGACTGAAGCTTTCTTT.

This clone showed up just a few times. The chain has TRBV7-2 and TRBJ1-2; D unresolved. CDR1 SGHTA and CDR2 FQGNSA come from the germline V gene. V gave up 3 bases and J gave up 6 bases, with 8 bases separating them. This CDR3 region has 12 residues. The CDR3 nucleotides read TGTGCCAGCAGCTTTGACATCGATGGCTACACCTTC. Amino acid sequence: CASSFDIDGYTF. The full variable domain, completed using reference TRBV7-2 and TRBJ1-2, is GAGVSQSPSNKVTEKGKDVELRCDPISGHTALYWYRQSLGQGLEFLIYFQGNSAPDKSGLPSDRFSAERTGGSVSTLTIQRTQQEDSAVYLCASSFDIDGYTFGSGTRLTVV.

This sequence joins TRBV5-1 and TRBJ1-2, with TRBD1 identical over 7 bases. Looked up from germline, CDR1 is SGHRS and CDR2 is YFSETQ. The CDR3 consists of 13 residues. J gave up 8 bases and V 1 base, and 5 bases lay outside the gene matches. In DNA form, the CDR3 reads TGCGCCAGCAGCTTGCAGGGGACAGAGGGCTACACCTTC. Protein product: CASSLQGTEGYTF.

This clone has only a few counts. The chain uses TRBV28 and TRBJ2-5; 7 nucleotides line up with TRBD2. Trimming cost V 4 bases and J 9 bases; bases outside gene matches: 5. Germline loops: CDR1 MDHEN, CDR2 SYDVKM. The length of the CDR3 is 12 residues. CDR3 loop: CASSWGREAQYF. Written as DNA, the CDR3 is TGTGCCAGCAGTTGGGGGAGGGAAGCCCAGTACTTC. Combining the CDR3 with reference TRBV28 and TRBJ2-5 gives the whole variable domain DVKVTQSSRYLVKRTGEKVFLECVQDMDHENMFWYRQDPGLGLRLIYFSYDVKMKEKGDIPEGYSVSREKKERFSLILESASTNQTSMYLCASSWGREAQYFGPGTRLLVL.

This clone appeared a few times. The J gene is TRBJ1-4, the V gene TRBV7-9, with D tentatively TRBD1 (6 bases). The V and J ends lost 5 bases and 8 bases respectively, with 24 bases between them. The CDR3 is 17 amino acids. The germline V gene encodes CDR1 SEHNR and CDR2 FQNEAQ (reference sequence). The CDR3 spells CASSLPGHPRRDEKLFF. The CDR3 bases are TGTGCCAGCAGCCTACCGGGACACCCCCGGAGAGACGAAAAACTGTTTTTT.

The chain joins TRBV5-1 to TRBJ1-2; 7 bases agree with TRBD1. The germline CDR1 and CDR2 sequences are SGHRS and YFSETQ. V trimming: 0 bases; J trimming: 2 bases; junction bases outside the gene matches: 1. CDR3 length: 14 residues. The CDR3 DNA reads TGCGCCAGCAGCTTGGAGGACAGGAACTATGGCTACACCTTC. Translation gives CASSLEDRNYGYTF. Full variable domain (rest looked up from reference TRBV5-1 and TRBJ1-2): KAGVTQTPRYLIKTRGQQVTLSCSPISGHRSVSWYQQTPGQGLQFLFEYFSETQRNKGNFPGRFSGRQFSNSRSEMNVSTLELGDSALYLCASSLEDRNYGYTFGSGTRLTVV.

This clone was observed once. The chain combines TRBV28 with TRBJ1-1, with D unclear. From germline, CDR1 is MDHEN and CDR2 SYDVKM. The CDR3 covers 12 residues. Deletions cut 10 bases from V and 0 bases from J, with 9 bases between. The CDR3 reads CATEAMNTEAFF. The CDR3 nucleotides read TGTGCCACCGAGGCGATGAACACTGAAGCTTTCTTT. The full variable domain, its missing parts supplied by reference TRBV28 and TRBJ1-1, is DVKVTQSSRYLVKRTGEKVFLECVQDMDHENMFWYRQDPGLGLRLIYFSYDVKMKEKGDIPEGYSVSREKKERFSLILESASTNQTSMYLCATEAMNTEAFFGQGTRLTVV.

CDR3 in DNA: TGCAGCGTTGAAGGTGGAGGGGAGCAGTACTTC. Translated: CSVEGGGEQYF. The V and J genes are TRBV29-1 and TRBJ2-7, with D maybe TRBD2 (6 bases). Germline CDR1 is SQVTM and CDR2 is ANQGSEA. With 1 base removed from V and 7 bases from J, the gap between germline ends came to 8 bases. The length of the CDR3 is 11 residues.

The chain links TRBV11-2 to TRBJ2-7; D might be TRBD2 (7 bases). Germline values: CDR1 SGHAT, CDR2 FQNNGV. V was trimmed by 5 bases and J by 5 bases, leaving 16 bases between them. The CDR3 covers 14 residues. The CDR3 coding sequence is TGTGCCAGCAGCCCTGCGCGGGGGCCCCACGAGCAGTACTTC. This translates into CASSPARGPHEQYF. The full variable domain, with the rest looked up from reference TRBV11-2 and TRBJ2-7, is EAGVAQSPRYKIIEKRQSVAFWCNPISGHATLYWYQQILGQGPKLLIQFQNNGVVDDSQLPKDRFSAERLKGVDSTLKIQPAKLEDSAVYLCASSPARGPHEQYFGPGTRLTVT.

This clone has only a few counts. The junction departs from the called germline gene at one end, perhaps through a read error. The chain employs TRBV7-7 and TRBJ1-1; weak D call: TRBD1 (6 bases). The CDR3 covers 13 residues. Germline-derived CDR1 and CDR2 are SSHAT and FNYEAQ (reference sequence). CDR3 residues: CASSLTGNTEAFF. The CDR3 coding sequence is TGTGCTAGCAGCTTGACAGGGAACACTGAAGCTTTCTTT.

The genes are TRBV25-1 and TRBJ2-3; 10 bases are a match to TRBD1. CDR1 is MGHDK, CDR2 SYGVNS, per germline. The CDR3 extends over 14 amino acids. The trim removed 8 bases at V and 6 bases at J, leaving 8 bases unmatched. CDR3 region: CASSDRGLGDTQYF. As DNA, the CDR3 is TGTGCCAGCTCCGACAGGGGGCTAGGTGATACGCAGTATTTT.